This T cell receptor (beta chain) was captured in a study of Ad26.COV2.S vaccination and SARS-CoV-2 variants. For the study at large: By the intramuscular route, Ad26.COV2.S was given once, or twice 56 days apart. Study results and caveats: Marked by substantial breadth, spike-specific CD8+ and CD4+ T cell responses were reportedly seen after vaccination.

Regarding this clone: The antigen is unknown.

Treatment in this sample: some 19 received Ad26.COV2.S at low or high dose, single or two shots; a few received placebo; per-sample allocation not given. Sampling happened 63 days after the first vaccine or placebo injection. The study used a vaccine consisting of an Ad26 vector that expressed Wuhan-strain SARS-CoV-2 spike. CDR1 is SGHDT, CDR2 YYEEEE, per germline. Trimming cost V 4 bases and J 9 bases, with 11 bases left between them. The CDR3 runs to 13 residues. Produced via immunoSEQ multiplex PCR; TCRdb's table is partial and in-frame only. The sample lists a few hundred thousand clones, roughly 88% occurring once.

The chain employs TRBV5-6 and TRBJ1-6, with unresolved D. This specimen consisted of peripheral blood, obtained in a trial of Ad26.COV2.S vaccine versus placebo. This receptor was obtained from a person aged 18-65 years who received the Ad26.COV2.S COVID-19 vaccine or a placebo. CDR3 DNA: TGTGCCAGCAGCCGGGAGGCGAGTTCACCCCTCCACTTT. Amino acid sequence: CASSREASSPLHF.